The sequence of this TCR beta chain was determined in a study of blood T cells in healthy people across ages. Study outcomes and limitations: Estimates of total diversity, which came from one million sequenced T cells, were considered to be underestimates. Diversity of TCR beta per million T cells declined in a roughly linear way with age.

Samples each had at least 5.5 micrograms of total RNA extracted. With a J-beta primer mix and a sample-barcoded 5' primer, a second PCR ran roughly 6 to 11 cycles. In TCRdb, the 5' RACE reads were re-called with MiXCR into one record per CDR3 protein. The data hold about 970,000 distinct CDR3 sequences, with roughly half observed a single time. As regards this clonotype: Its antigen is still unknown.

Source material: blood. The clonotype was recovered from a woman aged 55-69 years in good health.

CDR3 bases: TGTGCCAGCAGCCAAGCTCTGGAACTAGCGGGAGGCGAGCAGTACTTC. Protein sequence: CASSQALELAGGEQYF. V is TRBV4-2 and J is TRBJ2-7; 12 bases fit TRBD2. With V trimmed by 1 base and J by 6 bases, 7 bases remained unmatched. CDR3 length: 16 residues. The germline V gene has CDR1 LGHNA and CDR2 YNFKEQ.